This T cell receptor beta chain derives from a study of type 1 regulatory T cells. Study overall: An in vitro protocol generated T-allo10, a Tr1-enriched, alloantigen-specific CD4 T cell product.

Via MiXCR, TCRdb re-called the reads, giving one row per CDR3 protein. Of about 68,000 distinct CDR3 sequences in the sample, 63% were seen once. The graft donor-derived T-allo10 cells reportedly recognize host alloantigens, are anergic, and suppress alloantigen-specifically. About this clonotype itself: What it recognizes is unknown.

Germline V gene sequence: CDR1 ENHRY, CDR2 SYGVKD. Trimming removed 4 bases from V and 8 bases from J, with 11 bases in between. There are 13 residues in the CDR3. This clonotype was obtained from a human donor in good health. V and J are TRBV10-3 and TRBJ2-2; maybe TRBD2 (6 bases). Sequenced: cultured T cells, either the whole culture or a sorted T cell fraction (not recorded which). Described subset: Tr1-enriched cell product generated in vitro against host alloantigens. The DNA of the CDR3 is TGTGCCATCAGTGGCGGGACCCTGGGGGAGCTGTTTTTT. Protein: CAISGGTLGELFF.